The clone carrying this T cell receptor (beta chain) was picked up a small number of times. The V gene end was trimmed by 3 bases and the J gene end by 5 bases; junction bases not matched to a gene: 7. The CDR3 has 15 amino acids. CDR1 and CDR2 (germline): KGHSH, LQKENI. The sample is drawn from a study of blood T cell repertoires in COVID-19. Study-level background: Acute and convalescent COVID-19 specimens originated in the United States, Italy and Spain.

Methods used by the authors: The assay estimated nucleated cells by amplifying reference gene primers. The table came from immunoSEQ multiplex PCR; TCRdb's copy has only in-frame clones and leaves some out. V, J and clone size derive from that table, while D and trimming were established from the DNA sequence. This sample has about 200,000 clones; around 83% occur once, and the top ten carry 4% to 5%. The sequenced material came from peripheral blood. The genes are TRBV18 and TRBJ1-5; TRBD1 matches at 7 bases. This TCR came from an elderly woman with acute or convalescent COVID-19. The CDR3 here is CASSPTTGSYQPQHF. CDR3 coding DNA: TGTGCCAGCTCACCTACGACAGGGTCATATCAGCCCCAGCATTTT.